This TCR beta chain is drawn from a study of blood T cell repertoires in COVID-19. Across the study: Whether acute or convalescent, the COVID-19 samples came from the United States, Italy and Spain. PBMCs, B-cell-depleted T cells, or T cells provided the cDNA or gDNA that made up the material.

As processed by the authors: Amplification with reference gene primers provided the estimates of nucleated cell counts. Sequenced by immunoSEQ multiplex PCR; TCRdb stores in-frame clones only, minus some. That table is the source of V, J and clone size, and D and trimming were worked out from the DNA. The table shows 85,000 to 110,000 clones, with around 92% occurring only once. After removal of 7 bases from V and 4 bases from J, the junction contained 3 bases not matched to a gene. CDR1 is SNHLY and CDR2 is FYNNEI in the germline V gene. This CDR3 is 14 amino acids long. The chain has TRBV2 and TRBJ2-2; TRBD1 matches at 10 bases. The source material was peripheral blood. The TCR comes from a woman between 55 and 75 years old with acute or convalescent COVID-19. CDR3 nucleotide sequence: TGTGCCAGCAAAAGGACAGGGGGCACCGGGGAGCTGTTTTTT. This sequence encodes CASKRTGGTGELFF.